The source of this T cell receptor (beta chain) is a study of blood T cell repertoires in COVID-19. Per the original data handling: Researchers report that nucleated cell counts were estimated from reference gene primer amplification. Produced via immunoSEQ multiplex PCR; TCRdb's table is partial and in-frame only. That table supplies the V and J calls and clone size; D and trimming were determined from the DNA. The sample carries approximately 34,000 clones, approximately 89% recorded once. J was trimmed by 4 bases and V by 4 bases; bases with no gene match: 2. This CDR3 region has 13 residues. Germline assignment: CDR1 SGHNT and CDR2 YENEEA.

This chain uses TRBV11-3 with TRBJ2-7; 9 bases are a match to TRBD1. The material sequenced was peripheral blood. This TCR came from a man aged 55 to 70 with acute or convalescent COVID-19. The CDR3, as DNA: TGTGCCAGCAGCTGGGACAGGGTTTACGAGCAGTACTTC. This encodes CASSWDRVYEQYF.